The rows below give T cell receptor beta chains drawn from one sample of a study of technical replicates of blood from a handful of donors. TCRdb's table, derived via immunoSEQ multiplex PCR, lists solely in-frame clones and lacks some. Of 76,000 or so clones in the sample, approximately 83% were seen once. Sequenced input: PBMCs. The receptors were gathered from a human donor in good health. Some clones in this sample may be carry-over from other donors' samples. CDR3s include the opening cysteine and the closing phenylalanine or tryptophan. The D gene is left open where the match is weak. Size is omitted from some rows. Given values are once, few, many or a class for expanded clones.

j_gene,abundance,d_gene,v_gene,CDR3nt,CDR3aa
TRBJ1-1,-,-,TRBV5-8,TGTGCCAGCAGCTTGGGGGGGCGTACTGAAGCTTTCTTT,CASSLGGRTEAFF
TRBJ1-1,-,TRBD1,TRBV19,TGTGCCAGTAGTATGGGCAGGGGGATATATGTGAACACTGAAGCTTTCTTT,CASSMGRGIYVNTEAFF
TRBJ2-1,once,-,TRBV5-1,TGCGCCAGCAGCTTTCACGGGACCTACAATGAGCAGTTCTTC,CASSFHGTYNEQFF
TRBJ1-5,-,TRBD1,TRBV6-4,TGTGCCAGCAGTGAAAAGACAGGGAACGTGGGTCAGCCCCAGCATTTT,CASSEKTGNVGQPQHF
TRBJ1-2,-,-,TRBV6-5,TGTGCCAGCAGTTTAAACAGACCCGCTAACTATGGCTACACCTTC,CASSLNRPANYGYTF
TRBJ1-6,-,-,TRBV7-6,TGTGCCAGCAGCTTAAGCGGTTTTTCACCCCTCCACTTT,CASSLSGFSPLHF
TRBJ2-3,once,TRBD2,TRBV7-2,TGTGCCAGCAGCTTAGCCCCAGCGGGGGTCCCCATGGCGCAGTATTTT,CASSLAPAGVPMAQYF
TRBJ2-3,once,TRBD2,TRBV6-5,TGTGCCAGCAGCAGGGGACTAGCGACAGATACGCAGTATTTT,CASSRGLATDTQYF
TRBJ2-2,-,TRBD1,TRBV10-3,TGTGCCATCCGGTGGGGACAGGGGGCAATCGGGGAGCTGTTTTTT,CAIRWGQGAIGELFF
TRBJ1-1,-,-,TRBV7-9,TGTGCCAGCAGCTTCGGCACTGAAGCTTTCTTT,CASSFGTEAFF
TRBJ2-1,once,-,TRBV9,TGTGCCAGCAGCGCCCAGGGGTTAGGTTACAATGAGCAGTTCTTC,CASSAQGLGYNEQFF
TRBJ2-3,-,TRBD1,TRBV5-5,TGTGCCAGCAGCCTGAACAGGGGGTCGGGCACAGATACGCAGTATTTT,CASSLNRGSGTDTQYF
TRBJ2-3,-,TRBD2,TRBV7-3,TGTGCCAGCAGCTTAAATGCTGGGCGGGGGGGCCGAGATACGCAGTATTTT,CASSLNAGRGGRDTQYF
TRBJ2-1,-,TRBD1,TRBV4-2,TGTGCCAGCAGCCAAGGCGACAGGGGTTACAATGAGCAGTTCTTC,CASSQGDRGYNEQFF
TRBJ2-7,few,-,TRBV30,TGTGCCTGGACCCTAGGGGCTCTAGAGCAGTACTTC,CAWTLGALEQYF
TRBJ1-1,few,-,TRBV9,TGTGCCAGCAGCGTACAGACAGGGAACACTGAAGCTTTCTTT,CASSVQTGNTEAFF
TRBJ1-1,-,TRBD1,TRBV7-2,TGTGCCAGCAGGGAAGACAGGGCAGGTTCCACTGAAGCTTTCTTT,CASREDRAGSTEAFF
TRBJ2-3,-,-,TRBV5-1,TGCGCCAGCAGCTTGGCACTAGCTAGCACAGATACGCAGTATTTT,CASSLALASTDTQYF
TRBJ1-2,-,-,TRBV20-1,TGCAGTGCTGAGGGCTATGGCTACACCTTC,CSAEGYGYTF
TRBJ2-3,-,-,TRBV10-3,TGTGCCATCAGTGAACGTATGGGGGGAAGCACAGATACGCAGTATTTT,CAISERMGGSTDTQYF
TRBJ2-1,-,-,TRBV12-5,TGTGCTAGTACCCCTCTGAGCGGATACAATGAGCAGTTCTTC,CASTPLSGYNEQFF
TRBJ1-4,-,-,TRBV9,TGTGCCAGCAGCCGGGACGGGAGCTTCGGAGAAAAACTGTTTTTT,CASSRDGSFGEKLFF
TRBJ1-2,-,-,TRBV6-5,TGTGCCAGCAGTTATCAGGGTAGGGGAGGCTACACCTTC,CASSYQGRGGYTF
TRBJ1-1,many,-,TRBV19,TGTGCCAGTAGTATAGGGGGACAGAACACTGAAGCTTTCTTT,CASSIGGQNTEAFF
TRBJ2-1,-,TRBD2,TRBV27,TGTGCCAGCAGTCTCCGGGACTATGGGTATGAGCAGTTCTTC,CASSLRDYGYEQFF
TRBJ2-3,-,-,TRBV2,TGTGCCAGCAAGATAGAAGTGGGGCTCTTCCGCCCTCGGGATACGCAGTATTTT,CASKIEVGLFRPRDTQYF
TRBJ2-3,-,TRBD2,TRBV5-6,TGTGCCAGCAGCCGGACTAGTCTTGCGCAGTATTTT,CASSRTSLAQYF
TRBJ2-3,few,TRBD2,TRBV29-1,TGCAGCGCGGGACTAGCGGGTACAGATACGCAGTATTTT,CSAGLAGTDTQYF
TRBJ2-1,-,TRBD1,TRBV19,TGTGCCAGTAGTATAGGGACAGGGCATAATGAGCAGTTCTTC,CASSIGTGHNEQFF
TRBJ1-2,few,TRBD1,TRBV19,TGTGCCAGTAGTAGGCGGGACAGGACGTTGAGTGGCTACACCTTC,CASSRRDRTLSGYTF
TRBJ2-7,-,-,TRBV7-2,TGTGCCAGCAGCTTAGGGGCCGTTCGGGGGGCCTATACGAAGCAGTACTTC,CASSLGAVRGAYTKQYF
TRBJ2-1,-,-,TRBV29-1,TGCAGCGTTGCTCGACAGTACAATGAGCAGTTCTTC,CSVARQYNEQFF
TRBJ1-4,-,-,TRBV15,TGTGCCACCAGCAGAGATTTGCCAGAAACCACAACTAATGAAAAACTGTTTTTT,CATSRDLPETTTNEKLFF
TRBJ1-1,-,-,TRBV7-9,TGTGCCAGCAGCTTAGAGTCCTACAGCTTGAACACTGAAGCTTTCTTT,CASSLESYSLNTEAFF
TRBJ1-5,once,-,TRBV6-5,TGTGCCAGCAGTTACTCGAACAGCCTCAATCAGCCCCAGCATTTT,CASSYSNSLNQPQHF
TRBJ2-5,-,TRBD2,TRBV6-5,TGTGCCAGCAGCCGGGGAGGGTACCAAGAGACCCAGTACTTC,CASSRGGYQETQYF